This entry lists 18 T cell receptor beta chains sequenced from one sample in a study of blood T cells in healthy people across ages (dated by TCRdb to the mid-2010s). The library was obtained by 5' RACE. Data came from an Illumina HiSeq 2500. The second PCR ran for roughly 7 to 12 cycles and used a J-beta primer mix along with a sample-barcoded 5' primer. TCRdb handled the public reads itself, with Q25 trimming in fastp and clone calling in MiXCR, and kept productive beta chains. Identical CDR3 proteins give one entry, which carries the most common genes and DNA. The table for this sample lists about a million distinct CDR3 sequences; roughly 48% of them were counted only once. The leading ten clones occupy 10% to 15% of the sample. The sequencing sample was made of blood. The receptors were sampled from a man under 40 in good health.

The rearrangement joins TRBV3-1 to TRBJ2-5; D not certain. Trimming left V 5 bases short and J 2 bases short, with 15 bases between. CDR3 size: 15 residues. Germline V gene sequence: CDR1 LGHDT, CDR2 YNNKEL (reference sequence). For the CDR3, the DNA is TGTGCCAGCAGCGAATCCCCGGGCCGTCAAGAGACCCAGTACTTC. Translating gives CASSESPGRQETQYF.

Points on this clonotype: Since a much larger clone is just one base distant, this may be a read error. The chain employs TRBV20-1 and TRBJ2-5; D possibly corresponds to TRBD1 (6 bases). The germline CDR1 and CDR2 sequences are DFQATT and SNEGSKA (reference sequence). V dropped 5 bases and J dropped 11 bases, with 21 bases sitting between them. This CDR3 contains 13 residues. CDR3 bases: TGCAGTGCTTGGGGGCCCCCCTACAATGAGCAGTACTTC. Translating it yields CSAWGPPYNEQYF.

This clonotype was seen only a few times. This CDR3 is CASSYGHLNQPQHF. The CDR3 DNA reads TGTGCCAGCAGTTACGGTCACCTCAATCAGCCCCAGCATTTT. This chain joins TRBV6-2 or TRBV6-3 and TRBJ1-5; D uncertain. The CDR3 loop spans 14 amino acids. Germline V CDR1 and CDR2: MNHEY, SVGEGT. Trimming stripped 2 bases from V and 3 bases from J, with 8 bases between.

In its sample, this clonotype was seen once. The chain is built from TRBV5-8 and TRBJ2-7, with a weak D call TRBD1 (6 bases). There are 15 residues in the CDR3. Germline lookup yields CDR1 SGHTS and CDR2 YDEGEE. V was shortened by 1 base and J by 6 bases, with 17 bases between the two germline ends. The CDR3 DNA reads as TGTGCCAGCAGCTTGCAGGGGATTGACCTAGGCGAGCAGTACTTC. Translating it yields CASSLQGIDLGEQYF.

The chain joins TRBV7-8 to TRBJ1-2; 9 bases match TRBD1. CDR3 size: 18 residues. CDR1 is SGHVS and CDR2 is FQNEAQ in the germline V gene. V lost 5 bases to trimming and J lost 1 base; unmatched junction nucleotides: 14. The DNA of the CDR3 is TGTGCCAGCAGCCCTTTAATTACAGGGGGCTCCTATAACTATGGCTACACCTTC. This gives the protein CASSPLITGGSYNYGYTF.

The chain employs TRBV5-1 and TRBJ2-6; D call uncertain. The CDR3 is made up of 15 amino acids. Germline V gene sequence: CDR1 SGHRS, CDR2 YFSETQ. Deletions cut 5 bases from V and 1 base from J, with 10 bases between. The CDR3 DNA reads TGCGCCAGCAGAGTCGAGGTTTCTGGGGCCAACGTCCTGACTTTC. Its translation is CASRVEVSGANVLTF.

This clonotype has a handful of counts. V and J are TRBV12-3 or TRBV12-4 and TRBJ2-1; the match to TRBD2 covers 11 bases. CDR3 length: 11 residues. The trim removed 6 bases at V and 12 bases at J, leaving 1 base unmatched. The CDR3 reads CASSLAGGQFF. The CDR3 region has the DNA TGTGCCAGCAGCCTAGCGGGGGGGCAGTTCTTC.

This sequence joins TRBV5-1 and TRBJ1-1, with 9 bases identical to TRBD1. CDR1 SGHRS and CDR2 YFSETQ come from the germline V gene. The J segment lost 5 bases and the V segment lost 4 bases, leaving 9 bases of the junction unmatched. This CDR3 is 15 amino acids long. CDR3 coding DNA: TGCGCCAGCAGCATCGGACAGGGGAAGGATACTGAAGCTTTCTTT. It encodes CASSIGQGKDTEAFF.

Only a few counts were recorded for this clonotype. The gene calls are TRBV5-1 and TRBJ1-6; D not certain. Germline V gene data show CDR1 as SGHRS and CDR2 as YFSETQ. The CDR3 loop spans 15 amino acids. The V gene lost 0 bases and the J gene lost 9 bases, with 13 bases spanning the gap. CDR3 nucleotides: TGCGCCAGCAGCTTGGGGGTTAGAGGGCGTTCACCCCTCCACTTT. Protein sequence: CASSLGVRGRSPLHF.

There are a few counts of this clonotype. This chain uses TRBV6-1 with TRBJ2-7; perhaps TRBD2 as D (7 bases). The CDR3 extends over 15 amino acids. CDR1 and CDR2 (germline): MNHNS, SASEGT. V was pared by 0 bases and J by 2 bases, with 11 bases between. CDR3 residues: CASSEARGPPYEQYF. CDR3 sequence (DNA): TGTGCCAGCAGTGAAGCGCGGGGGCCTCCCTACGAGCAGTACTTC.

The chain carries TRBV5-1 and TRBJ2-1, with D hard to call. Germline V CDR1 and CDR2: SGHRS, YFSETQ. This CDR3 has 13 amino acids. Trimming removed 4 bases from V and 6 bases from J, with 11 bases in between. CDR3 sequence: CASSAPALNEQFF. The CDR3 DNA follows: TGCGCCAGCAGCGCGCCGGCCCTCAATGAGCAGTTCTTC.

This clonotype was recorded a few times. The chain employs TRBV4-2 and TRBJ2-4; D tentatively fits TRBD1 or TRBD2 (5 bases each). The better agreement between TRBJ2-5 and the DNA end casts doubt on the J call. CDR1 LGHNA and CDR2 YNFKEQ come from the germline V gene. The CDR3 spans 16 residues. The CDR3 DNA reads as TGTGCCAGCAGCCTAAACGCAGGGACGATAAATGGGACCCAGTACTTC. This codes for CASSLNAGTINGTQYF.

The V call is TRBV2, the J call TRBJ1-5; no clear D gene. The V end was cut by 7 bases, the J end by 3 bases, with 7 bases between. In germline, CDR1 is SNHLY, CDR2 FYNNEI. The length of the CDR3 is 12 residues. CDR3 in amino acids: CASKHANQPQHF. For the CDR3, the DNA is TGTGCCAGCAAACATGCCAATCAGCCCCAGCATTTT. Complete variable domain (other parts from reference TRBV2 and TRBJ1-5): EPEVTQTPSHQVTQMGQEVILRCVPISNHLYFYWYRQILGQKVEFLVSFYNNEISEKSEIFDDQFSVERPDGSNFTLKIRSTKLEDSAMYFCASKHANQPQHFGDGTRLSIL.

In this sample, this clonotype turned up a few times. This sequence may be a read error, since a much larger clone differs from it by one base. This chain links TRBV6-2 or TRBV6-3 with TRBJ1-5; no firm D call. The CDR3 is 12 amino acids. Per germline, CDR1 MNHEY and CDR2 SVGEGT. V lost 6 bases to trimming and J lost 3 bases, with 6 bases between them. In nucleotides, the CDR3 is TGTGCCAGCAGACCGGACAATCAGCCCCAGCATTTT. It yields the protein CASRPDNQPQHF.

This clonotype was recorded once. V is TRBV7-2 and J is TRBJ2-2; D may match TRBD1 or TRBD2 (5 bases each). V lost 3 bases and J lost 0, with 8 bases in between. The germline gives CDR1 SGHTA, CDR2 FQGNSA. The CDR3 runs to 15 residues. As DNA, the CDR3 is TGTGCCAGCAGCTTGAGGGGACCGAACACCGGGGAGCTGTTTTTT. Translation: CASSLRGPNTGELFF.

This clonotype was found once. The rearrangement joins TRBV7-6 to TRBJ2-7; D is unresolved. This CDR3 has 16 amino acids. The germline V gene encodes CDR1 SGHVS and CDR2 FNYEAQ. Trimming took off 1 base at V and 1 base at J, with 14 bases between the two ends. CDR3 loop: CASSLEFSDKSYEQYF. CDR3 coding DNA: TGTGCCAGCAGCTTAGAATTCTCAGACAAATCCTACGAGCAGTACTTC.

The rearrangement links TRBV20-1 to TRBJ2-7; 7 positions match TRBD2. V dropped 3 bases and J dropped 2; count of bases not matched to a gene: 7. The length of the CDR3 is 14 residues. Germline V lookup: CDR1 DFQATT, CDR2 SNEGSKA (reference sequence). The CDR3 loop reads CSASPSGATYEQYF. The CDR3 DNA is TGCAGTGCTAGTCCCAGCGGGGCAACCTACGAGCAGTACTTC.

In this sample, this clonotype turned up once. The J gene is TRBJ2-1, the V gene TRBV20-1; D may be TRBD1 (5 bases). The last part of the DNA fits TRBJ2-7 better; the J call may be wrong. Germline values: CDR1 DFQATT, CDR2 SNEGSKA (reference sequence). This CDR3 has 14 residues. DNA of the CDR3: TGCAGTGCTAGAGGCCAGGGTTCCTACAATGAGCAGTACTTC. It translates to CSARGQGSYNEQYF.